Ten or more counts support the clone carrying this T cell receptor beta chain. Its matching antigen is unknown. This specimen belongs to a study of molecular identifiers for immune sequencing clone quantification. Regarding the study as a whole: Clone sizes that are highly expanded could be underestimated when identical TCR molecules share a barcode. Spiked TCR RNA from one Jurkat cell reportedly showed up when mixed among roughly 1 million naive cells.

TCRdb called the PCR reads again in MiXCR, with one record for every CDR3 protein. The table shows 9,800 or so distinct CDR3 sequences, with approximately 20% occurring only once. This receptor was identified in a human donor in good health. Some libraries in this study had Jurkat cell RNA spiked in. The sample comprised naive CD8+ T cells from blood, with Jurkat cell RNA spiked in. Specified subset: FACS-sorted CD8+CD4-CCR7+CD45RA+ naive T cells.

For the CDR3, the DNA is TGTGCCAGCAGGGGGCTCTCCTACGAGCAGTACTTC. It translates to CASRGLSYEQYF. The genes are TRBV12-3 or TRBV12-4 and TRBJ2-7; D is possibly TRBD1 (5 bases). V lost 6 bases to trimming and J lost 0 bases, with 6 bases between them. CDR3 length: 12 residues.